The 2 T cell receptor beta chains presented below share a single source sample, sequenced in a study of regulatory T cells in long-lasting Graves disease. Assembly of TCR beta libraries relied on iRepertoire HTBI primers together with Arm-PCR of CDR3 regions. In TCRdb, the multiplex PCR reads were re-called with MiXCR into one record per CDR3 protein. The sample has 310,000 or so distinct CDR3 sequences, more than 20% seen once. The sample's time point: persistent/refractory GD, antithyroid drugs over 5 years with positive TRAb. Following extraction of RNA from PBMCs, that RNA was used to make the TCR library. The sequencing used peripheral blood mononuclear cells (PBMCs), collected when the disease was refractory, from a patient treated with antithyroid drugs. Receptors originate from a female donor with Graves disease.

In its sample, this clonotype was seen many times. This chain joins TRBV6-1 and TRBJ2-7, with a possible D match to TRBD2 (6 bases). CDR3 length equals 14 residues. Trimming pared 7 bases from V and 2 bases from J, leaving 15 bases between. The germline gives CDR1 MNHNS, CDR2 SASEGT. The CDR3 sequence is CASIQVGGTYEQYF. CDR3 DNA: TGTGCCAGCATCCAGGTGGGGGGTACCTACGAGCAGTACTTC.

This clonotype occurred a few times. The CDR3 coding sequence is TGTGCCAGCTCACACGAGGGACAGGGAGGAAACACCATATATTTT. It encodes CASSHEGQGGNTIYF. The chain uses TRBV18 and TRBJ1-3, with 9 bases identical to TRBD1. This CDR3 region has 15 residues. V shed 4 bases, J shed 4 bases, and the junction held 5 bases outside the gene matches. Looked up from germline, CDR1 is KGHSH and CDR2 is LQKENI.